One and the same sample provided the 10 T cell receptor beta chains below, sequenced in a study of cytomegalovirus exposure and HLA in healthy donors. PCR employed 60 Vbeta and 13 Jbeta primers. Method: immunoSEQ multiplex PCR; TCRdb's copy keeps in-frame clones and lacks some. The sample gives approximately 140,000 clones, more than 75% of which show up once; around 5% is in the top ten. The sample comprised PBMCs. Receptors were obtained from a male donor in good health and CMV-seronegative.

CDR3 sequence reads: CAISADSNYGYTF. The CDR3 bases are TGTGCCATCTCGGCAGACTCTAACTATGGCTACACCTTC. The chain couples TRBV10-3 to TRBJ1-2, with D unresolved. V lost 8 bases, J lost 0 bases, and 10 bases lay in between. CDR1 ENHRY and CDR2 SYGVKD come from the germline V gene. The CDR3 sequence is 13 residues long.

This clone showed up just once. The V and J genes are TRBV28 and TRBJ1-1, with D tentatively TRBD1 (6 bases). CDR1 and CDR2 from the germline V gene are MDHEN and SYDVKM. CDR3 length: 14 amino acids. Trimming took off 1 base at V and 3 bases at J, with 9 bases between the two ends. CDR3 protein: CASSLLRQDTEAFF. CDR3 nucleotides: TGTGCCAGCAGTTTATTGAGACAGGACACTGAAGCTTTCTTT.

The CDR3 protein is CASSQGSGARTEAFF. The CDR3 DNA follows: TGCGCCAGCAGCCAAGGGTCAGGGGCAAGGACTGAAGCTTTCTTT. The rearrangement links TRBV4-1 to TRBJ1-1; perhaps TRBD1 as D (6 bases). The CDR3 spans 15 residues. The germline V and J ends were trimmed by 1 base and 5 bases, with 14 bases remaining between them. Germline CDR1 reads MGHRA; CDR2 reads YSYEKL.

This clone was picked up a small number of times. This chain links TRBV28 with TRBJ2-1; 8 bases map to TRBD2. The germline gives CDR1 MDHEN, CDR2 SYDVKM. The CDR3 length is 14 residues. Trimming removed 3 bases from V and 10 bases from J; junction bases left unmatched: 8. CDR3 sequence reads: CASSFGGELVEQFF. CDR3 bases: TGTGCCAGCAGTTTCGGGGGGGAATTGGTAGAGCAGTTCTTC.

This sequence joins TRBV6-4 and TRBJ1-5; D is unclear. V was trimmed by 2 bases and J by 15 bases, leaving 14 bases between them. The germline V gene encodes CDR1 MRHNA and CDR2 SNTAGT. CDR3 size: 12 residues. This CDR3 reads CASSDEEERRHF. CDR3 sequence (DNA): TGTGCCAGCAGTGACGAGGAAGAAAGGCGGCATTTT.

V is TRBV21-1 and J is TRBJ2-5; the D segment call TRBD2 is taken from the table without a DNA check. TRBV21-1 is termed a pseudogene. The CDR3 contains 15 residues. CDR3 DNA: TGTGCCAGCAGCAACGGAGTCGGGGGGTCAGAGACCCAGTACTTC. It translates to CASSNGVGGSETQYF.

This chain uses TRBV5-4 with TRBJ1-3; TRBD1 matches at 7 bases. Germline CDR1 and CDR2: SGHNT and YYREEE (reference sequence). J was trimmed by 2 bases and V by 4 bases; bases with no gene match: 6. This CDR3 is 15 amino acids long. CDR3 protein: CASSTGQLTGNTIYF. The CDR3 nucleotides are TGTGCCAGCAGCACGGGACAGCTAACTGGAAACACCATATATTTT. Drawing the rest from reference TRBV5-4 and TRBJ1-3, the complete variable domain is ETGVTQSPTHLIKTRGQQVTLRCSSQSGHNTVSWYQQALGQGPQFIFQYYREEENGRGNFPPRFSGLQFPNYSSELNVNALELDDSALYLCASSTGQLTGNTIYFGEGSWLTVV.

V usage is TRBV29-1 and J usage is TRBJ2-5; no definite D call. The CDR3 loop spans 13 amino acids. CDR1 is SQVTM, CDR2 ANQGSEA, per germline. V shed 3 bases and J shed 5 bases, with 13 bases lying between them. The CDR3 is CSVDDSLTETQYF. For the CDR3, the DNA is TGCAGCGTTGATGACTCTCTAACGGAGACCCAGTACTTC. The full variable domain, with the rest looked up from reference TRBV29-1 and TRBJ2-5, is SAVISQKPSRDICQRGTSLTIQCQVDSQVTMMFWYRQQPGQSLTLIATANQGSEATYESGFVIDKFPISRPNLTFSTLTVSNMSPEDSSIYLCSVDDSLTETQYFGPGTRLLVL.

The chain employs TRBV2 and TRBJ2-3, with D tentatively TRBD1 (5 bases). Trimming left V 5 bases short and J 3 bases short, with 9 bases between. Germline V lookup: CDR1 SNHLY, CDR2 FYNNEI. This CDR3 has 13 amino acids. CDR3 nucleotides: TGTGCCAGCAGTTCCAGACAGACAGATACGCAGTATTTT. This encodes CASSSRQTDTQYF.

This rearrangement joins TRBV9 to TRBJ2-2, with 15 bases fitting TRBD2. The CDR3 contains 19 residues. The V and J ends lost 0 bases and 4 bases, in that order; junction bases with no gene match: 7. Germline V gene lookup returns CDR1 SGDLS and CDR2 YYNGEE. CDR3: CASSVARTSGGAVTGELFF. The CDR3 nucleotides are TGTGCCAGCAGCGTAGCTCGGACTAGCGGGGGGGCCGTCACCGGGGAGCTGTTTTTT. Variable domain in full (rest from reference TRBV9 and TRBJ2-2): DSGVTQTPKHLITATGQRVTLRCSPRSGDLSVYWYQQSLDQGLQFLIQYYNGEERAKGNILERFSAQQFPDLHSELNLSSLELGDSALYFCASSVARTSGGAVTGELFFGEGSRLTVL.